A selection of T cell receptor beta chains follows, all from one sample in a study of radiotherapy plus CTLA-4 blockade in lung cancer. The protocol was immunoSEQ multiplex PCR, while the TCRdb copy is restricted to in-frame clones and leaves out a portion. The data show over 50,000 clones, around four fifths seen once. Material: peripheral blood, obtained from a patient treated with radiotherapy plus ipilimumab. Every receptor here comes from a human donor with non-small cell lung cancer who had a partial response to radiotherapy plus ipilimumab. Both conserved end residues are part of each CDR3. A D gene is named only where the DNA matches it firmly. Not all rows give a size; the values are once, few, many and, for expanded clones, a class.

j_call clone_size d_call v_call cdr3_nt cdr3_aa
TRBJ2-6 NA TRBD1 TRBV29-1 TGCAGCGTTGAAGATCTTGCGACAGGGCGCTCTGGGGCCAACGTCCTGACTTTC CSVEDLATGRSGANVLTF
TRBJ2-2 medium-sized TRBD1 TRBV5-6 TGTGCCAGCAGCGCCGGACAGGACACCGGGGAGCTGTTTTTT CASSAGQDTGELFF
TRBJ2-3 NA TRBD2 TRBV7-8 TGTGCCAGCAGCCCCCGACTAGCGGGCACAGATACGCAGTATTTT CASSPRLAGTDTQYF
TRBJ1-5 NA NA TRBV28 TGTGCCAGCAGTTTATCGAGGACAGCCGGGAATCAGCCCCAGCATTTT CASSLSRTAGNQPQHF
TRBJ1-1 once TRBD1 TRBV5-1 TGCGCCAGCAGCGCCTGGGACAGCTCTTCGACTGAAGCTTTCTTT CASSAWDSSSTEAFF
TRBJ2-3 NA TRBD1 TRBV5-6 TGTGCCAGCAGCTTTGTCCAGGGGGCCTCAGATACGCAGTATTTT CASSFVQGASDTQYF
TRBJ2-7 NA NA TRBV12-1 TGTGCCAGCAGCTGGACAGGGACGGTGGGCGAGCAGTACTTC CASSWTGTVGEQYF
TRBJ1-2 NA NA TRBV6-6 TGTGCCAGCAGTTACGTTGCAGGTGGCTACACCTTC CASSYVAGGYTF
TRBJ1-1 NA NA TRBV5-6 TGTGCCAGCAGCACATACTCATTGGGACTCAGGAACACTGAAGCTTTCTTT CASSTYSLGLRNTEAFF
TRBJ2-2 NA TRBD1 TRBV2 TGTGCCAGCAGAGGGACAGCGAACACCGGGGAGCTGTTTTTT CASRGTANTGELFF
TRBJ1-5 once TRBD1 TRBV2 TGTGCCAGCAACCCGGACAGGGATCAGCCCCAGCATTTT CASNPDRDQPQHF
TRBJ1-2 NA NA TRBV11-2 TGTGCCAGCAGCTTAGTTGGCAGGATTAACTATGGCTACACCTTC CASSLVGRINYGYTF
TRBJ2-7 NA NA TRBV27 TGTGCCAGCAGTCCCTCAGGGTCTCCTTACGAGCAGTACTTC CASSPSGSPYEQYF
TRBJ2-3 NA TRBD2 TRBV28 TGTGCCAGCAGTTCCCGGGGTAGCGGGGGACTATCGTATTTT CASSSRGSGGLSYF
TRBJ2-7 NA TRBD1 TRBV19 TGTGCCAGTAGTACCGGACAGGGGAGAGGCTACGAGCAGTACTTC CASSTGQGRGYEQYF
TRBJ1-5 few NA TRBV19 TGTGCCAGTAGTAGGGGCGGTAATCAGCCCCAGCATTTT CASSRGGNQPQHF
TRBJ1-2 NA TRBD1 TRBV7-3 TGTGCCAGCAGCCCCTGGACAGGGGGCGACTATGGCTACACCTTC CASSPWTGGDYGYTF
TRBJ2-3 NA TRBD1 TRBV9 TGTGCCAGCAGCGCGCGGACAGGGGGGACATCTAGCACAGATACGCAGTATTTT CASSARTGGTSSTDTQYF
TRBJ2-1 NA NA TRBV12-5 TGTGCTAGTGGTCCTCAGGGTTACAATGAGCAGTTCTTC CASGPQGYNEQFF
TRBJ2-1 NA TRBD1 TRBV6-1 TGTGCCAGCAGGTCGACAGGGGATGAGCAGTTCTTC CASRSTGDEQFF
TRBJ2-5 few TRBD1 TRBV9 TGTGCCAGCAGCGAGGGGACAGGGGCCTTGGAGACCCAGTACTTC CASSEGTGALETQYF
TRBJ2-2 NA TRBD1 TRBV30 TGTGCCTGGAGTCGGACAGGGGCCGGGGAGCTGTTTTTT CAWSRTGAGELFF
TRBJ2-7 NA NA TRBV6-1 TGTGCCAGCAGTGATCCGGGGACACCTGTTGACTACGAGCAGTACTTC CASSDPGTPVDYEQYF
TRBJ1-6 NA TRBD1 TRBV7-2 TGTGCCAGCAGCTTAGGGCAGGGGGCGACTAATTCACCCCTCCACTTT CASSLGQGATNSPLHF
TRBJ2-7 few TRBD2 TRBV10-3 TGTGCCATCGGTAGCGGGGGGGCCTACGAGCAGTACTTC CAIGSGGAYEQYF
TRBJ1-5 once NA TRBV7-3 TGTGCCAGCAGCCAACAACCGGGAAGACGACGGGGGAATCAGCCCCAGCATTTT CASSQQPGRRRGNQPQHF
TRBJ1-1 once NA TRBV27 TGTGCCAGCAGTTTATTGGGGGGATCGAACACTGAAGCTTTCTTT CASSLLGGSNTEAFF
TRBJ1-6 NA TRBD1 TRBV9 TGTGCCAGCAGTTCAGCGACAGGGAATAATTCACCCCTCCACTTT CASSSATGNNSPLHF
TRBJ2-1 NA TRBD2 TRBV19 TGTGCCAGTAGTACGATAGCGGGGGGGGTCAATGAGCAGTTCTTC CASSTIAGGVNEQFF
TRBJ1-2 NA TRBD1 TRBV28 TGTGCCAGCAGTTCCCCTCGGGGACAGGGGACGGGTGGCTACACCTTC CASSSPRGQGTGGYTF
TRBJ1-2 NA NA TRBV5-1 TGCGCCAGCAGGCGAGCGGACGCCCCTAACTATGGCTACACCTTC CASRRADAPNYGYTF
TRBJ2-7 NA TRBD1 TRBV7-8 TGTGCCAGCAGCTTGTACGGGACAGGGGAAAGCGAGCAGTACTTC CASSLYGTGESEQYF
TRBJ1-5 NA NA TRBV7-8 TGTGCCAGCAGCTTAGCCAGAAATAGCAATCAGCCCCAGCATTTT CASSLARNSNQPQHF
TRBJ1-5 NA TRBD1 TRBV28 TGTGCCAGCAGCAGGACAGGGGCAAATCAGCCCCAGCATTTT CASSRTGANQPQHF
TRBJ2-7 NA TRBD1 TRBV11-3 TGTGCCAGCAGCCCACGGACAGGGCTGGACGCCTACGAGCAGTACTTC CASSPRTGLDAYEQYF
TRBJ2-1 NA TRBD2 TRBV11-2 TGTGCCAGCAGCAGGGGACTAGCGGGGGAATACAATGAGCAGTTCTTC CASSRGLAGEYNEQFF
TRBJ1-2 NA TRBD1 TRBV7-2 TGTGCCAGCAGCCTGCGACAGGGGGGAATAGAGGGCTACACCTTC CASSLRQGGIEGYTF
TRBJ1-4 NA NA TRBV11-2 TGTGCCAGCAGCCCCGCGGGGTACGAAAAACTGTTTTTT CASSPAGYEKLFF
TRBJ1-1 NA NA TRBV29-1 TGCAGCGCTGGGCTGGGCAGGCTGAACACTGAAGCTTTCTTT CSAGLGRLNTEAFF
TRBJ2-7 NA TRBD2 TRBV19 TGTGCCAGCCGGACTAGCGGGGGGGTGAACGAGCAGTACTTC CASRTSGGVNEQYF
TRBJ1-1 NA NA TRBV27 TGTGCCAGCAGTTTAACCCGGGACACTGAAGCTTTCTTT CASSLTRDTEAFF
TRBJ2-3 NA TRBD2 TRBV30 TGTGCCTGGAGTCGACCGGGACTAGCGGGGAGATCTAGCACAGATACGCAGTATTTT CAWSRPGLAGRSSTDTQYF
TRBJ2-2 NA TRBD1 TRBV18 TGTGCCAGCTCACCCCGGACAGGGTTGAACACCGGGGAGCTGTTTTTT CASSPRTGLNTGELFF
TRBJ1-6 NA NA TRBV5-4 TGTGCCAGCAGCTTGTTCAGGGAGGATTCACCCCTCCACTTT CASSLFREDSPLHF
TRBJ1-6 medium-sized NA TRBV28 TGTGCCAGCAGTTCCCGGGAGCTTAATTCACCCCTCCACTTT CASSSRELNSPLHF
TRBJ2-3 NA NA TRBV11-1 TGTGCCAGCAGCTTAGAAGGAGGCCCCAGCACAGATACGCAGTATTTT CASSLEGGPSTDTQYF
TRBJ2-2 few NA TRBV6-5 TGTGCCAGCAGTTCCCAGGGCGACACCGGGGAGCTGTTTTTT CASSSQGDTGELFF
TRBJ2-7 NA NA TRBV11-2 TGTGCCAGCAGCCGTGGACAGAAAGCCTACGAGCAGTACTTC CASSRGQKAYEQYF
TRBJ1-1 NA NA TRBV9 TGTGCCAGCAGCGTATCTCCTTCCACTGAAGCTTTCTTT CASSVSPSTEAFF